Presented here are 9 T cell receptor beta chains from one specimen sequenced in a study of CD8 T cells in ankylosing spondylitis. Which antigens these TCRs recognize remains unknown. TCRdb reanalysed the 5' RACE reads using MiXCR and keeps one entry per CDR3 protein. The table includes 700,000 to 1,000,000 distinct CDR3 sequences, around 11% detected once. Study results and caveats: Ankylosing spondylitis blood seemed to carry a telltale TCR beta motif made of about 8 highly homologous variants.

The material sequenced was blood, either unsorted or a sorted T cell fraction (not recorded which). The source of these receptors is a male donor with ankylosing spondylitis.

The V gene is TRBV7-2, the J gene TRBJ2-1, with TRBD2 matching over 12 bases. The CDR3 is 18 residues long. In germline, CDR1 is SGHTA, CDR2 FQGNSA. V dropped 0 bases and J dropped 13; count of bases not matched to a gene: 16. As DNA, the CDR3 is TGTGCCAGCAGCTTAGCCTCCTACGGGGCTAGCGGGAGGGCCTTACAGTTCTTC. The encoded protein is CASSLASYGASGRALQFF.

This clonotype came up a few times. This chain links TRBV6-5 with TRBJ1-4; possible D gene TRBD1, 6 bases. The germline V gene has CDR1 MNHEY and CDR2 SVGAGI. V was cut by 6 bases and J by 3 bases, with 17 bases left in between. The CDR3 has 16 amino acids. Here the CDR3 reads CASRYQGRGANEKLFF. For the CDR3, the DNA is TGTGCCAGCAGATACCAGGGGAGGGGGGCTAATGAAAAACTGTTTTTT.

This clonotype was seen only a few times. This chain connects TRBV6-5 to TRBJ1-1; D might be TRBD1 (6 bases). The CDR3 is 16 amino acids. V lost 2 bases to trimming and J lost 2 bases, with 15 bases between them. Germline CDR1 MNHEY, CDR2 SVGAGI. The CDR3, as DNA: TGTGCCAGCAGTTACGTAAGAAGGGGGTCCAACACTGAAGCTTTCTTT. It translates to CASSYVRRGSNTEAFF.

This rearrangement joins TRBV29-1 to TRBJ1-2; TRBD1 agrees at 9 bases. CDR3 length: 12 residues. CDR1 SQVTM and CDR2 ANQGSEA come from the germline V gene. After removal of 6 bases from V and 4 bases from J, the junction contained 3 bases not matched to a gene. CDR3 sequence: CSVGQGLYGYTF. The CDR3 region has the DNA TGCAGCGTGGGACAGGGACTCTATGGCTACACCTTC.

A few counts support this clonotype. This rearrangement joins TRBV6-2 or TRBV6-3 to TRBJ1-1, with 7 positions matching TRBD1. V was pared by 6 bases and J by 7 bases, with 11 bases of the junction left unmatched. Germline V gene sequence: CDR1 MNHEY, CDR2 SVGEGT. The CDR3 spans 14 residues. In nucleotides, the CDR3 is TGTGCCAGCAGATTAGGGGGCCTCACTGGTGAAGCTTTCTTT. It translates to CASRLGGLTGEAFF.

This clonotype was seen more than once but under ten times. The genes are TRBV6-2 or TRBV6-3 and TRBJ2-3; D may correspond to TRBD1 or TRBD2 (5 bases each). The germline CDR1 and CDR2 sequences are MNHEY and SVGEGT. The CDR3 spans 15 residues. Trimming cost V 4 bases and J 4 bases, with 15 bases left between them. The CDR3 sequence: CASSWIRGTADTQYF. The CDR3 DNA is TGTGCCAGCAGTTGGATCCGGGGCACCGCAGATACGCAGTATTTT.

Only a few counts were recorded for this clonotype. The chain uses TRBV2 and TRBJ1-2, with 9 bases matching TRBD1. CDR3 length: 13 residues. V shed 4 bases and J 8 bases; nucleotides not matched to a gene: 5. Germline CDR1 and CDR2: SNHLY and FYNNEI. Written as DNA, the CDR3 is TGTGCCAGCAGTGTGGGGGGACAGGGAGGCTACACCTTC. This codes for CASSVGGQGGYTF.

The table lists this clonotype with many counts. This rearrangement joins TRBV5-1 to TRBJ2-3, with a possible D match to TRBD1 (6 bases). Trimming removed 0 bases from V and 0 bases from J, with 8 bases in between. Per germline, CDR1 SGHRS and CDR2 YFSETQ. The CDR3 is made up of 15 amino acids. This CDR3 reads CASSLAGQSTDTQYF. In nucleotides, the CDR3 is TGCGCCAGCAGCTTGGCGGGACAAAGCACAGATACGCAGTATTTT.

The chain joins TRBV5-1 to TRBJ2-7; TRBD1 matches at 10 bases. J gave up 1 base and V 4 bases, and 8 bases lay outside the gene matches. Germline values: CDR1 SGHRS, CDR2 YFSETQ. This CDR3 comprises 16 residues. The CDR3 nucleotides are TGCGCCAGCAGCCTTCAGGACAGGGGGTTATCCTACGAGCAGTACTTC. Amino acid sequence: CASSLQDRGLSYEQYF.